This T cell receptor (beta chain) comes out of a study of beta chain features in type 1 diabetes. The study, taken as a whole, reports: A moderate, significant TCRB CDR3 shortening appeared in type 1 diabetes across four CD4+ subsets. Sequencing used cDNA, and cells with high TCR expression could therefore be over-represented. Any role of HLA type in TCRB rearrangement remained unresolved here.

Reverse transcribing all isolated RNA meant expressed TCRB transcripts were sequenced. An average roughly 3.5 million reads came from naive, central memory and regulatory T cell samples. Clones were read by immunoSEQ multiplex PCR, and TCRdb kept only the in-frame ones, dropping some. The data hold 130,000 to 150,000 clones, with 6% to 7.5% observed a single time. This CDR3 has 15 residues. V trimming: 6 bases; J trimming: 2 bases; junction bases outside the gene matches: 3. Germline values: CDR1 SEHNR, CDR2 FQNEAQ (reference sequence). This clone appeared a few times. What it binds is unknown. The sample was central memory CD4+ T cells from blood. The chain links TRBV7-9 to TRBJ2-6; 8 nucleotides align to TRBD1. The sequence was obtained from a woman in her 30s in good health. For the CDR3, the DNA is TGTGCCAGCAGACAGACAGGGGCTGGGGCCAACGTCCTGACTTTC. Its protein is CASRQTGAGANVLTF. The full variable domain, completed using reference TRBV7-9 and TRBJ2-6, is DTGVSQNPRHKITKRGQNVTFRCDPISEHNRLYWYRQTLGQGPEFLTYFQNEAQLEKSRLLSDRFSAERPKGSFSTLEIQRTEQGDSAMYLCASRQTGAGANVLTFGAGSRLTVL.